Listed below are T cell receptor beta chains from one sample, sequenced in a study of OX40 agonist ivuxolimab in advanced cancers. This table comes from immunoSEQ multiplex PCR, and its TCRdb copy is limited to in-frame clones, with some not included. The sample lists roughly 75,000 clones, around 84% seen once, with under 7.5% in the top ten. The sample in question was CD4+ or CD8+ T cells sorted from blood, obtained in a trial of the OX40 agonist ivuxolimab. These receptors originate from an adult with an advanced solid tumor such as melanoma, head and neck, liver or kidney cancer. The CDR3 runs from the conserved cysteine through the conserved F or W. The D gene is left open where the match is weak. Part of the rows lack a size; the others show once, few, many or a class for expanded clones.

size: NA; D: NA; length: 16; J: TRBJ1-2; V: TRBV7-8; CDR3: CASSAPRLGANYGYTF; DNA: TGTGCCAGCTCAGCTCCTAGGTTGGGAGCTAACTATGGCTACACCTTC
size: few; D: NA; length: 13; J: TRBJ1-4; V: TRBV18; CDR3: CASSPPGREKLFF; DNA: TGTGCCAGCTCACCACCTGGTAGGGAAAAACTGTTTTTT
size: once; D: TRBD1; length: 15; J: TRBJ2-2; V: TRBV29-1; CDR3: CSVGLNRGSTGELFF; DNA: TGCAGCGTTGGATTAAACAGGGGAAGCACCGGGGAGCTGTTTTTT
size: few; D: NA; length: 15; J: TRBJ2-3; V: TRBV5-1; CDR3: CASSLAVPGTDTQYF; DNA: TGCGCCAGCAGCTTGGCTGTTCCGGGCACAGATACGCAGTATTTT
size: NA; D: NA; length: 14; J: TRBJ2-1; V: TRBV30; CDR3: CAWSVFGWDSEQFF; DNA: TGTGCCTGGAGTGTATTTGGGTGGGATAGTGAGCAGTTCTTC
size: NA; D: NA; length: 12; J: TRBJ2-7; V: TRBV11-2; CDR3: CASSQGAYEQYF; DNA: TGTGCCAGCAGCCAGGGAGCCTACGAGCAGTACTTC
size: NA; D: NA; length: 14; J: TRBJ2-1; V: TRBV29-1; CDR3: CSILGRGSYNEQFF; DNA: TGCAGCATCCTGGGGCGGGGTTCCTACAATGAGCAGTTCTTC
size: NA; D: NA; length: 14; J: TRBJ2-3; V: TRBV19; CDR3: CASSSMGEVDTQYF; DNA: TGTGCCAGTAGTAGTATGGGGGAGGTAGATACGCAGTATTTT
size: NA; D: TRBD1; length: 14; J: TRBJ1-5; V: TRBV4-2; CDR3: CASSRGTGGQPQHF; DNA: TGTGCCAGCAGCCGTGGGACAGGGGGCCAGCCCCAGCATTTT
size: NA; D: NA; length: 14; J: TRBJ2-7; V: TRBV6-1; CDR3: CASRGNYITYEQYF; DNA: TGTGCCAGCAGGGGGAACTACATAACCTACGAGCAGTACTTC
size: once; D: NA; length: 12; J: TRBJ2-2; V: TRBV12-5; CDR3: CASGYRERELFF; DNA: TGTGCTAGTGGGTACAGGGAAAGGGAGCTGTTTTTT
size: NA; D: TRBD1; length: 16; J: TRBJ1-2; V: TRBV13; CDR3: CASSSGTGGAQGGYTF; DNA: TGTGCCAGCAGCTCCGGGACAGGGGGCGCCCAGGGTGGCTACACCTTC
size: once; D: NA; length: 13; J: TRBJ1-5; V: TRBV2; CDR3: CASTAGYNQPQHF; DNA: TGTGCCAGCACGGCAGGGTACAATCAGCCCCAGCATTTT
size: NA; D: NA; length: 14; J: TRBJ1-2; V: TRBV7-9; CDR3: CASSSLILEHGYTF; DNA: TGTGCCAGCAGCTCTCTAATTCTGGAGCACGGCTACACCTTC
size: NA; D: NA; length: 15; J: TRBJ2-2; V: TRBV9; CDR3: CASSVGTGRTGELFF; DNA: TGTGCCAGCAGCGTAGGCACAGGAAGGACCGGGGAGCTGTTTTTT
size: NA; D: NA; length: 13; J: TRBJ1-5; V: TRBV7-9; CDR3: CASSFDSNQPQHF; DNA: TGTGCCAGCAGCTTTGACAGCAATCAGCCCCAGCATTTT
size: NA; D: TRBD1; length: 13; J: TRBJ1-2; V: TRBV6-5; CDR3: CASWEDRGIGYTF; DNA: TGTGCCAGCTGGGAGGACAGGGGAATTGGCTACACCTTC
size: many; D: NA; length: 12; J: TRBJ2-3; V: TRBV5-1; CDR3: CASSLGKDTQYF; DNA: TGCGCCAGCAGCTTGGGAAAAGATACGCAGTATTTT
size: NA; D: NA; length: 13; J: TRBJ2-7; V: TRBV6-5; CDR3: CASSYGPLYEQYF; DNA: TGTGCCAGCAGTTACGGGCCCTTGTACGAGCAGTACTTC
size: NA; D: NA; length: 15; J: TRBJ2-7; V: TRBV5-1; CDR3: CASSDERGSSYEQYF; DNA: TGCGCCAGCAGCGACGAAAGGGGGTCCTCCTACGAGCAGTACTTC
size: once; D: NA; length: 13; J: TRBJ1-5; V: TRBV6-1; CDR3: CASSRTGDQPQHF; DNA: TGTGCCAGCAGTCGGACGGGCGATCAGCCCCAGCATTTT
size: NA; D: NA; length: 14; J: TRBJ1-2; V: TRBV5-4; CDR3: CASSSPNVGYGYTF; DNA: TGTGCCAGCAGCTCCCCAAACGTAGGCTATGGCTACACCTTC
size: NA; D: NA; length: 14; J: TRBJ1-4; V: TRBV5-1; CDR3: CASSLAATNEKLFF; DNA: TGCGCCAGCAGCTTGGCAGCAACTAATGAAAAACTGTTTTTT
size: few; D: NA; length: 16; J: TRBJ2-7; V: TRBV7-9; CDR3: CASSRVSWTASYEQYF; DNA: TGTGCCAGCAGCCGTGTTTCCTGGACAGCTTCCTACGAGCAGTACTTC
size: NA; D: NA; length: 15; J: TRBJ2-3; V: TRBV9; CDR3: CASSAARTSTDTQYF; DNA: TGTGCCAGCAGCGCCGCCAGGACTAGCACAGATACGCAGTATTTT
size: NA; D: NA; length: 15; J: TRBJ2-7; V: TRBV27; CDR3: CASSLYRAGSYEQYF; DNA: TGTGCCAGCAGTTTATACCGAGCCGGCTCCTACGAGCAGTACTTC
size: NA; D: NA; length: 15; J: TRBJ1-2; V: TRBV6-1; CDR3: CASSEFVQTNYGYTF; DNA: TGTGCCAGCAGTGAATTCGTACAGACAAACTATGGCTACACCTTC
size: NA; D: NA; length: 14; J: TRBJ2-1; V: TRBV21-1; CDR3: CASSKSGSYNEQFF; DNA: TGTGCCAGCAGCAAATCAGGTTCCTACAATGAGCAGTTCTTC
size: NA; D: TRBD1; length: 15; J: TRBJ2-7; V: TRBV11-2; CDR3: CASSSAGTGTYEQYF; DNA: TGTGCCAGCAGCTCCGCCGGGACAGGGACCTACGAGCAGTACTTC
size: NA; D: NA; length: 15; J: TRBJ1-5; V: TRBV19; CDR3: CASRGFQSGNQPQHF; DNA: TGTGCCAGTAGGGGGTTCCAATCGGGCAATCAGCCCCAGCATTTT
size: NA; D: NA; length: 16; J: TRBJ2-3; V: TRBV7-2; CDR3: CASSYLGPPSTDTQYF; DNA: TGTGCCAGCAGCTACTTGGGGCCCCCTAGCACAGATACGCAGTATTTT
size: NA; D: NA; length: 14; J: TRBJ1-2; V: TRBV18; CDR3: CASSPGARADGYTF; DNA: TGTGCCAGCTCACCAGGGGCCAGGGCAGATGGCTACACCTTC
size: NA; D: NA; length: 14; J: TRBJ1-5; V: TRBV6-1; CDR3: CASSEAGILRPQHF; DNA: TGTGCCAGCAGTGAAGCGGGCATCCTAAGGCCCCAGCATTTT
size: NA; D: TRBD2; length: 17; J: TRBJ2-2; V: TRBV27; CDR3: CASSFSGGRAGTGELFF; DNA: TGTGCCAGCAGCTTCTCCGGGGGGAGGGCCGGGACCGGGGAGCTGTTTTTT
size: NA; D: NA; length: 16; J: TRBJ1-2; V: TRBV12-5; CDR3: CASGLVLGSSSYGYTF; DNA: TGTGCTAGTGGTTTGGTACTGGGCAGTAGTAGCTATGGCTACACCTTC
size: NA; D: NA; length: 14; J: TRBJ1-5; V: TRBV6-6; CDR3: CASSYGPSNQPQHF; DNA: TGTGCCAGCAGTTACGGGCCCTCCAATCAGCCCCAGCATTTT
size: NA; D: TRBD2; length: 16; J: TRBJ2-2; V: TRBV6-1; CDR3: CASSAAAGGGTGELFF; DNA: TGTGCCAGCAGTGCAGCGGCGGGAGGAGGCACCGGGGAGCTGTTTTTT
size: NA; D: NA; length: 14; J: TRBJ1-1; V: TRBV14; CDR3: CASSRPGANTEAFF; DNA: TGTGCCAGCAGCCGTCCTGGGGCCAACACTGAAGCTTTCTTT
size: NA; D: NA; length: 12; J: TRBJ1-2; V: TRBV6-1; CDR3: CASGSPIHGYTF; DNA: TGTGCCAGCGGTTCCCCTATCCATGGCTACACCTTC
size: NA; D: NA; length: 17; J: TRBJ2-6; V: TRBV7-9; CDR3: CASSQGSGSSGANVLTF; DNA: TGTGCCAGCAGCCAGGGGAGCGGAAGCTCTGGGGCCAACGTCCTGACTTTC
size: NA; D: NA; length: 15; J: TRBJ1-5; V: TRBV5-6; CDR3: CASSLGGWGNQPQHF; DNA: TGTGCCAGCAGCTTGGGAGGTTGGGGCAATCAGCCCCAGCATTTT
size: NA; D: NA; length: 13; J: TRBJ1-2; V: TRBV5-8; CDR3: CASSLSGNYGYTF; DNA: TGTGCCAGCAGCTTATCGGGAAACTATGGCTACACCTTC
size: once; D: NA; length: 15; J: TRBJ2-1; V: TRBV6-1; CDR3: CASRTNLQENNEQFF; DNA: TGTGCCAGCAGAACAAACTTACAGGAAAACAATGAGCAGTTCTTC
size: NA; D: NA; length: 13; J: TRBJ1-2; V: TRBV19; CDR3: CASSDRTSYGYTF; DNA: TGTGCCAGTAGTGACAGGACTTCTTATGGCTACACCTTC
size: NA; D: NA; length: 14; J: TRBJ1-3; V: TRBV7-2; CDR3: CASSLVYEGNTIYF; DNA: TGTGCCAGCAGCTTAGTGTATGAGGGGAACACCATATATTTT
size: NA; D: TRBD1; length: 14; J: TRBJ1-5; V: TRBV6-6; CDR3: CASRGTASNQPQHF; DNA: TGTGCCAGCCGTGGGACAGCCAGCAATCAGCCCCAGCATTTT
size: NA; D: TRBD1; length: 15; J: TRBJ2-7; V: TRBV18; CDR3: CASSLTTGGYYEQYF; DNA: TGTGCCAGCTCACTCACGACAGGGGGCTACTACGAGCAGTACTTC
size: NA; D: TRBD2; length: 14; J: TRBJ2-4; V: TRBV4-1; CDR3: CASSQEGSGGIQYF; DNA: TGCGCCAGCAGCCAAGAAGGTAGCGGGGGGATTCAGTACTTC
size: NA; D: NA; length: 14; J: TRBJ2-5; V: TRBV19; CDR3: CASSIDGSQETQYF; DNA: TGTGCCAGTAGTATAGACGGCTCCCAAGAGACCCAGTACTTC
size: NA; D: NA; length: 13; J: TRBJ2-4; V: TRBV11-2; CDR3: CASSLGGLGIQYF; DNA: TGTGCCAGCAGCTTAGGGGGGTTGGGCATTCAGTACTTC
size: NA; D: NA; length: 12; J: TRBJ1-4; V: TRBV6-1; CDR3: CASSDPWEKLFF; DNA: TGTGCCAGCAGTGACCCCTGGGAAAAACTGTTTTTT
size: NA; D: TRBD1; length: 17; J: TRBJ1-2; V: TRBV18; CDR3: CASSPGTGGISYHGYTF; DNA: TGTGCCAGCTCACCCGGGACAGGGGGCATTTCTTACCATGGCTACACCTTC
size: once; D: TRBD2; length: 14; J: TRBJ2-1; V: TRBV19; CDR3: CASTPGLGFQEQFF; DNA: TGTGCCAGTACCCCGGGACTAGGATTTCAAGAGCAGTTCTTC
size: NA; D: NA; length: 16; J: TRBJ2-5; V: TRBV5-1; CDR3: CASRLLGTTYQETQYF; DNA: TGCGCCAGCAGACTGCTTGGCACCACGTACCAAGAGACCCAGTACTTC
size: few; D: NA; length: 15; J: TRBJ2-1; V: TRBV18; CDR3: CASSPGLFVSNEQFF; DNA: TGTGCCAGCTCACCAGGTTTGTTCGTTTCTAATGAGCAGTTCTTC
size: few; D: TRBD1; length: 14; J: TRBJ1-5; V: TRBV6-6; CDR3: CASSYKTGVQPQHF; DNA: TGTGCCAGCAGTTACAAAACAGGGGTTCAGCCCCAGCATTTT
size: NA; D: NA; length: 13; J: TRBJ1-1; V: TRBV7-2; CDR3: CASSLQGNTEAFF; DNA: TGTGCCAGCAGCCTACAGGGTAACACTGAAGCTTTCTTT